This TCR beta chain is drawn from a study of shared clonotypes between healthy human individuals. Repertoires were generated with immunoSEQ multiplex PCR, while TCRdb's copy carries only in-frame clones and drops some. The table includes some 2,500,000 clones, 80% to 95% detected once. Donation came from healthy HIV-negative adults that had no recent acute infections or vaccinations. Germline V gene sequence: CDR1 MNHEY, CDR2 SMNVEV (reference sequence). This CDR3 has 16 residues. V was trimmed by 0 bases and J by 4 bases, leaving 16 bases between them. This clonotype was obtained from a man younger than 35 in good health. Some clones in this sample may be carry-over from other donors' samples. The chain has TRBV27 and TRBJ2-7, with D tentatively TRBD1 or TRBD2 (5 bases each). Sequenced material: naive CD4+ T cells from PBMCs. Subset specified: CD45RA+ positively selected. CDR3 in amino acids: CASSLSRGARLYEQYF. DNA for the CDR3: TGTGCCAGCAGTTTATCGAGAGGGGCTCGACTGTACGAGCAGTACTTC.